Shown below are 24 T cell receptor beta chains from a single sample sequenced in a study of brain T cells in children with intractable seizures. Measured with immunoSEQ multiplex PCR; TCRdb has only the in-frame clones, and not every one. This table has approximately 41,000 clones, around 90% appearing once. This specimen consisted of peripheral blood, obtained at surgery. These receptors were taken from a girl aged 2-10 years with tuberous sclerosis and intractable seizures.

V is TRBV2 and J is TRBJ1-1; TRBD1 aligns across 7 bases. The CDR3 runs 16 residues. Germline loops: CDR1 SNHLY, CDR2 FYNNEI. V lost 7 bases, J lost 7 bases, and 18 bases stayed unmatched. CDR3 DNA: TGTGCCAGCATAGTCAAGGACAGGTTCGGGGGGAATGAAGCTTTCTTT. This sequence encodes CASIVKDRFGGNEAFF.

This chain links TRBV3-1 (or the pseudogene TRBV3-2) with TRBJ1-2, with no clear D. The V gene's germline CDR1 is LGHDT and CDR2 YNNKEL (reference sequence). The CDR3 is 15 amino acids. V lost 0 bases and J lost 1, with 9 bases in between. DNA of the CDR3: TGTGCCAGCAGCCAAGATAGTCCGGTTAACTATGGCTACACCTTC. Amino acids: CASSQDSPVNYGYTF.

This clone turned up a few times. DNA of the CDR3: TGCGCCAGCAGTCAGCGCGGGGGTTGGCAAGAGACCCAGTACTTC. This sequence encodes CASSQRGGWQETQYF. The chain employs TRBV10-2 and TRBJ2-5; TRBD2 matches 7 bases. The V segment lost 5 bases and the J segment 2 bases; nucleotides outside the gene matches: 8. The germline CDR1 and CDR2 sequences are WSHSY and SAAADI. The CDR3 consists of 15 residues.

DNA for the CDR3: TGTGCCAGCAGCTTCTCGGGGGGGCCGTTCAATGAGCAGTTCTTC. Translation: CASSFSGGPFNEQFF. J is TRBJ2-1 and V is TRBV7-6; TRBD2 matches at 8 bases. CDR1 and CDR2 (germline): SGHVS, FNYEAQ. The ends lost 3 bases at V and 6 bases at J; junction bases unmatched: 7. The CDR3 totals 15 residues.

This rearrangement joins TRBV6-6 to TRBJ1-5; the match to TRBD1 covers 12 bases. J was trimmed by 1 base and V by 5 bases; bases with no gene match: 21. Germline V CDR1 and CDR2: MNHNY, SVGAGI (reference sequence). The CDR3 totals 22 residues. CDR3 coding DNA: TGTGCCAGCAGTCCCCCTAGAGGGGAGCCGGGACAGGGGGCTTGGAGCAATCAGCCCCAGCATTTT. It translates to CASSPPRGEPGQGAWSNQPQHF.

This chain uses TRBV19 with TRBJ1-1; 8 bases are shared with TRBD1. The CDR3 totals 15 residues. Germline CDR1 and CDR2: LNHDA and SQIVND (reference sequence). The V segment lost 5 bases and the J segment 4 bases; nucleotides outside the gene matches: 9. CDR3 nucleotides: TGTGCCAGTAGTTTTCAGGGGGCGAGGTCCACTGAAGCTTTCTTT. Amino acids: CASSFQGARSTEAFF.

The CDR3: CASSRVRDEQFF. CDR3 bases: TGTGCCAGCAGCCGCGTTAGGGATGAGCAGTTCTTC. The chain joins TRBV11-3 to TRBJ2-1; D gene unclear. The CDR3 is 12 amino acids. Trimming pared 5 bases from V and 8 bases from J, leaving 10 bases between. The germline gives CDR1 SGHNT, CDR2 YENEEA.

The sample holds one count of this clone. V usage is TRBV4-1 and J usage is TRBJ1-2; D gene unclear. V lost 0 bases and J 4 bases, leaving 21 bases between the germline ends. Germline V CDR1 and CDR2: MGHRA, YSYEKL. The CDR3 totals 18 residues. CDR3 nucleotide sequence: TGCGCCAGCAGCCAAGATCGGGCGGATACGCGGCCATTCTATGGCTACACCTTC. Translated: CASSQDRADTRPFYGYTF.

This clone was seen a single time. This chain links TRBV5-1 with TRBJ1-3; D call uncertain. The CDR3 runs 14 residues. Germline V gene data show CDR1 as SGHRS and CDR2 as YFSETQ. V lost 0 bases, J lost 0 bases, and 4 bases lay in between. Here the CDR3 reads CASSLGSSGNTIYF. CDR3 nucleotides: TGCGCCAGCAGCTTGGGGAGCTCTGGAAACACCATATATTTT.

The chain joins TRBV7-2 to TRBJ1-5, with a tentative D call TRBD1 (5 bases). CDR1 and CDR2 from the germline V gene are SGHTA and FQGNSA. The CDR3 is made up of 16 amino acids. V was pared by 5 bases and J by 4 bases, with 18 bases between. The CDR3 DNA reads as TGTGCCAGCAGCGCCTCCCTTGGGACGGCGAATCAGCCCCAGCATTTT. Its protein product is CASSASLGTANQPQHF.

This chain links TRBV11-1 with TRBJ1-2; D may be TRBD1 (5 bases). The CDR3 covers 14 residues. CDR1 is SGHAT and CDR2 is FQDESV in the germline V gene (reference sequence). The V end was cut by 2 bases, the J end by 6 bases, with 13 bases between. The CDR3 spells CASSLTLVGDGYTF. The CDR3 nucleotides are TGTGCCAGCAGCTTAACGTTGGTAGGGGATGGCTACACCTTC.

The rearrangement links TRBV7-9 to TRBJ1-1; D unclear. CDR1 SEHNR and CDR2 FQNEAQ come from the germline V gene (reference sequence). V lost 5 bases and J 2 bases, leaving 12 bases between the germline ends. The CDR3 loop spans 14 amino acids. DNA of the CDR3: TGTGCCAGCAGCCCCGGGTCAACAAACACTGAAGCTTTCTTT. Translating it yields CASSPGSTNTEAFF.

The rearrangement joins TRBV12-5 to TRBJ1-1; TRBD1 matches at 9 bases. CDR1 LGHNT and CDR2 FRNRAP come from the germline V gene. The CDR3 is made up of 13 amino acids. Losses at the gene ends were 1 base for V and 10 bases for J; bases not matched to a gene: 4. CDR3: CASGLGDRESAFF. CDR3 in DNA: TGTGCTAGTGGTTTGGGGGACAGGGAGTCAGCTTTCTTT.

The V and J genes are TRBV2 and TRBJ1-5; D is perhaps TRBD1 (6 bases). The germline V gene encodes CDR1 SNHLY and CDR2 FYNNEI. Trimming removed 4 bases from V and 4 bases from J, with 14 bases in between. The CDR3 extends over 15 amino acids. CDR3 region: CASSGGHGGNQPQHF. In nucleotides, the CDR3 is TGTGCCAGCAGTGGGGGGCACGGCGGAAATCAGCCCCAGCATTTT.

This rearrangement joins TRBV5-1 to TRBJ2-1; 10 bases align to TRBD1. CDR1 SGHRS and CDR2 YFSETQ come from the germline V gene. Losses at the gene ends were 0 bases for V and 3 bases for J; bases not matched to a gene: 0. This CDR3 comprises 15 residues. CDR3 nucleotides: TGCGCCAGCAGCTTGGGGACAGGGGGCTACAATGAGCAGTTCTTC. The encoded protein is CASSLGTGGYNEQFF.

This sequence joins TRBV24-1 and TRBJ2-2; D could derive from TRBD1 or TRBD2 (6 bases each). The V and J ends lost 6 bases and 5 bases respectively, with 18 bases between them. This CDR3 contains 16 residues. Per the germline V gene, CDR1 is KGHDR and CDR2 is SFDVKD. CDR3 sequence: CATSQLVQGGTGELFF. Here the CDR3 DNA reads TGTGCCACCAGTCAACTGGTACAGGGAGGAACCGGGGAGCTGTTTTTT.

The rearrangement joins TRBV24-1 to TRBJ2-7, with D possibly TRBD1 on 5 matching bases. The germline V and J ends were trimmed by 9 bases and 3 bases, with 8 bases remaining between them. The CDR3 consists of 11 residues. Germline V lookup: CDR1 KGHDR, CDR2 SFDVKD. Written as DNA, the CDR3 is TGTGCCACCCGCGACAGCTACGAGCAGTACTTC. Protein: CATRDSYEQYF.

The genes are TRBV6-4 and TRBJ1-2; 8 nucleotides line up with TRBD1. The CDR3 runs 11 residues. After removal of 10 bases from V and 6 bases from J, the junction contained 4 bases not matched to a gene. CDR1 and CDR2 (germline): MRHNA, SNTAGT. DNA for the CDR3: TGTGCCACGTGGACAGGGCATGGCTACACCTTC. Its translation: CATWTGHGYTF.

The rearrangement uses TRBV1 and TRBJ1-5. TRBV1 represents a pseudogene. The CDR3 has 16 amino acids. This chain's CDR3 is CTSSQDQPTAGQPQHF. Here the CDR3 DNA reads TGCACCAGCAGCCAAGATCAGCCGACAGCGGGTCAGCCCCAGCATTTT.

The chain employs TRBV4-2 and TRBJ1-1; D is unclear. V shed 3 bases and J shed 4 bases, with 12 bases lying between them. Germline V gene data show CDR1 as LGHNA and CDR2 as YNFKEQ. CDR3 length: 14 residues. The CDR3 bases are TGTGCCAGCAGCCACGAGGACGGTGGCACTGAAGCTTTCTTT. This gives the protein CASSHEDGGTEAFF.

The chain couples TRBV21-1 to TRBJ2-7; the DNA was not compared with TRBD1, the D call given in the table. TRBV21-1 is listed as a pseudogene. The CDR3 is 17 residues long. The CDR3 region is CASSKVVWDSDAYEQYF. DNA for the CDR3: TGTGCCAGCAGCAAAGTGGTTTGGGACAGCGACGCCTACGAGCAGTACTTC.

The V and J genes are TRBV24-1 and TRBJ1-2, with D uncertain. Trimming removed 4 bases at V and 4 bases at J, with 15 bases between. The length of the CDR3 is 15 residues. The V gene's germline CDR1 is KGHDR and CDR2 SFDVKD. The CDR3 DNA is TGTGCCACCAGTGAGCCGGGTGCCGGACTCTATGGCTACACCTTC. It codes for CATSEPGAGLYGYTF.

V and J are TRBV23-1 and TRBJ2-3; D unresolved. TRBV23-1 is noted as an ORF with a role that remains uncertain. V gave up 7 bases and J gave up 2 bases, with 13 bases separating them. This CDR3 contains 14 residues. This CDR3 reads CASITTTTTDTQYF. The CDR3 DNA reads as TGCGCCAGCATTACCACAACGACCACAGATACGCAGTATTTT.

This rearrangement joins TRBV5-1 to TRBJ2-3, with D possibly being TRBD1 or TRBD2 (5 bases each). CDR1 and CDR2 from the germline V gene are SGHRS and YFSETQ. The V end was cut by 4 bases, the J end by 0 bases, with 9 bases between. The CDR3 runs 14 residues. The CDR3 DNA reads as TGCGCCAGCAGCCAGGGACGAAGCACAGATACGCAGTATTTT. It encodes CASSQGRSTDTQYF.